This T cell receptor beta chain derives from a study of cytomegalovirus exposure and HLA in healthy donors. Study-wide context: Per a later analysis, the approximately 620 first-cohort and about 120 validation repertoires shared one platform. Study observations and caveats: Some TCR beta chains (164 of them) were listed as cytomegalovirus-associated. It was reportedly the case that the classifier diagnosed cytomegalovirus status with high specificity and sensitivity. There were some public TCRs occurring in many donors, but most TCR sequences were rare.

In the case of this clone: What it binds is unknown.

Profiled with immunoSEQ multiplex PCR; TCRdb holds only in-frame clones, not every one. Of about 180,000 clones in the sample, 85% were seen once. The V end was cut by 5 bases, the J end by 8 bases, with 18 bases between. Per the germline V gene, CDR1 is SEHNR and CDR2 is FQNEAQ (reference sequence). The CDR3 runs 15 residues. This chain links TRBV7-9 with TRBJ2-2; D might be TRBD1 (6 bases). The sample taken for sequencing was PBMCs. The sequence derives from a young man in good health and CMV-seropositive. The CDR3 is CASSQTGQIRGELFF. CDR3 coding DNA: TGTGCCAGCAGCCAGACAGGACAGATTCGGGGGGAGCTGTTTTTT.